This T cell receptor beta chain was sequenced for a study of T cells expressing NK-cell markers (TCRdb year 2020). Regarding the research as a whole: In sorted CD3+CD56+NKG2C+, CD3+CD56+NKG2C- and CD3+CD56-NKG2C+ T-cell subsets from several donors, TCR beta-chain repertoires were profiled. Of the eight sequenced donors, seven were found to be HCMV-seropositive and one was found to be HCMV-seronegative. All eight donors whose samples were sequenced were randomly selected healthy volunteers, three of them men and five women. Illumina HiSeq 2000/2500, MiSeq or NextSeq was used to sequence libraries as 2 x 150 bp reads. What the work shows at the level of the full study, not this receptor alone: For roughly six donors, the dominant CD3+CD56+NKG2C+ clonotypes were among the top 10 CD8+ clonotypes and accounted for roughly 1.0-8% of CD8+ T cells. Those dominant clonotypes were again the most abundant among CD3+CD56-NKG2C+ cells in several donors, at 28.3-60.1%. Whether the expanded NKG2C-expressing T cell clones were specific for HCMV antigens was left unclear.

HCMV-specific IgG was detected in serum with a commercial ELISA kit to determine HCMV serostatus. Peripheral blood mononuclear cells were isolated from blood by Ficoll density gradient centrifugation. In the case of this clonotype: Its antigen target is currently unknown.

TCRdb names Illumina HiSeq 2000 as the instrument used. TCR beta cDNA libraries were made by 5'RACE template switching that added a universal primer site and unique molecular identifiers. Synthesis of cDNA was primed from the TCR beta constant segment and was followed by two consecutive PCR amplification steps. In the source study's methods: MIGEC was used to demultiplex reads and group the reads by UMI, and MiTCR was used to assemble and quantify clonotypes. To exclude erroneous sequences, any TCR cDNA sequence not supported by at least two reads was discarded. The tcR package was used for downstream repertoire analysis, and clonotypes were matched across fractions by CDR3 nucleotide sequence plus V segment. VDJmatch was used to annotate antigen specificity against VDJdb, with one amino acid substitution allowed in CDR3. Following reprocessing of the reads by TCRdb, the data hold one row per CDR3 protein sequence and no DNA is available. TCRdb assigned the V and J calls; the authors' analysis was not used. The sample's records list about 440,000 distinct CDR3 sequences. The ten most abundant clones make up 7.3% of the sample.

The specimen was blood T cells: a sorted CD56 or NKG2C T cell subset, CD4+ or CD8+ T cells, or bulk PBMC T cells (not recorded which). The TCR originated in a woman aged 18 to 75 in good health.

The CDR3 region reads CASRGYRDIYDYGYTF. The rearrangement combines TRBV6-5 with TRBJ1-2; TCRdb lists TRBD1, though no DNA is available to test this call. The CDR3 spans 16 residues, from the cysteine through the phenylalanine. Nucleotide data are not available. For CDR1 and CDR2, the germline V gene lists MNHEY and SVGAGI.